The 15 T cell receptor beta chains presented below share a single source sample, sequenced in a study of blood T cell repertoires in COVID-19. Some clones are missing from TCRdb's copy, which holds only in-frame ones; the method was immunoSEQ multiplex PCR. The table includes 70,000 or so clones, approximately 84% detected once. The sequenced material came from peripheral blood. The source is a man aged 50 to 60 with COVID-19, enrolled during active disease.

CDR3 region: CASSPRAGGFGIYGYTF. DNA of the CDR3: TGTGCCAGCAGCCCCCGAGCAGGGGGCTTCGGGATCTATGGCTACACCTTC. The chain is built from TRBV27 and TRBJ1-2; 8 bases are shared with TRBD1. In germline, CDR1 is MNHEY, CDR2 SMNVEV (reference sequence). V was pared by 6 bases and J by 4 bases, with 16 bases of the junction left unmatched. This CDR3 spans 17 amino acids.

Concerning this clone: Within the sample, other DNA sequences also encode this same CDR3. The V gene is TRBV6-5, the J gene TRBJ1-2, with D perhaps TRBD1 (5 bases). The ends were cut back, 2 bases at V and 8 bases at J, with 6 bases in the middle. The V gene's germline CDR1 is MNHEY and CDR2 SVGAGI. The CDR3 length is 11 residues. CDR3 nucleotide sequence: TGTGCCAGCAGTTACAGGGGAGGCTACACCTTC. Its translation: CASSYRGGYTF.

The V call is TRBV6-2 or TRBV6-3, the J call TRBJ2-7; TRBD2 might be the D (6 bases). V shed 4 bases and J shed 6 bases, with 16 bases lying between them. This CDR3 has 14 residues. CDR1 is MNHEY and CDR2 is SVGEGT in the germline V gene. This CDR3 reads CASSSTGAWLEQYF. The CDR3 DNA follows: TGTGCCAGCAGTTCAACGGGAGCCTGGCTCGAGCAGTACTTC.

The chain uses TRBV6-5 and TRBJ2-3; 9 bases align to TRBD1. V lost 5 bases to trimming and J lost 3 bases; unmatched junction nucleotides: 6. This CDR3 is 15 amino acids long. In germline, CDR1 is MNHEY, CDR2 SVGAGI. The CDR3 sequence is CASSPRDRVTDTQYF. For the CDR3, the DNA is TGTGCCAGCAGTCCCCGGGACAGGGTTACAGATACGCAGTATTTT.

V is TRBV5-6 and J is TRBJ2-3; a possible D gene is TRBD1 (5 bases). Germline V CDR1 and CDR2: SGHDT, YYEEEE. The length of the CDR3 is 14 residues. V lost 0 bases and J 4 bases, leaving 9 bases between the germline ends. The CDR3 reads CASSLDTGPDTQYF. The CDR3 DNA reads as TGTGCCAGCAGCTTGGACACAGGTCCAGATACGCAGTATTTT.

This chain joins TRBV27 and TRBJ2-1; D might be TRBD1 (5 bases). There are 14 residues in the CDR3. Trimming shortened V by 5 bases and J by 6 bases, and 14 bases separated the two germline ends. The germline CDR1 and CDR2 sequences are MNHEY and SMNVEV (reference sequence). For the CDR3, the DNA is TGTGCCAGCAGTCCCCCCCCAGGGTCCAATGAGCAGTTCTTC. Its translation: CASSPPPGSNEQFF.

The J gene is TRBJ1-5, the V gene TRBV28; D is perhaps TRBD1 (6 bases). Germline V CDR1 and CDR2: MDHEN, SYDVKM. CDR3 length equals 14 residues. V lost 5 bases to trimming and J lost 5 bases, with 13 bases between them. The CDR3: CASSKGRGYQPQHF. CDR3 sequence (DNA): TGTGCCAGCAGTAAGGGCAGGGGCTATCAGCCCCAGCATTTT.

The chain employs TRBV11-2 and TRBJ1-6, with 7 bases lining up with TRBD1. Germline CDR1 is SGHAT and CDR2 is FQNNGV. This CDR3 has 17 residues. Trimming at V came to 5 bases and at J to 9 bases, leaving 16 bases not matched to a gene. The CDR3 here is CASSQLHVQGQVSPLHF. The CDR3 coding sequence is TGTGCCAGCAGCCAACTGCATGTACAGGGGCAAGTTTCACCCCTCCACTTT.

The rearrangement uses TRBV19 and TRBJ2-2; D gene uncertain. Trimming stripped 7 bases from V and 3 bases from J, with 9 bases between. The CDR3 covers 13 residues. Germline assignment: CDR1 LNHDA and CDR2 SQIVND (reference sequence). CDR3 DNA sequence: TGTGCCAGTATGGGCAGCTACACCGGGGAGCTGTTTTTT. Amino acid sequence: CASMGSYTGELFF.

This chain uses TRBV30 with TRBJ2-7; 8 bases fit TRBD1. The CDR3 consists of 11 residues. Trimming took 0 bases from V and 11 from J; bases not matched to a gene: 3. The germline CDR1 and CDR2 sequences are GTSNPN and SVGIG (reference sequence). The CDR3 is CAWSVLTGEYF. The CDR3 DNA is TGTGCCTGGAGTGTACTGACAGGGGAGTACTTC.

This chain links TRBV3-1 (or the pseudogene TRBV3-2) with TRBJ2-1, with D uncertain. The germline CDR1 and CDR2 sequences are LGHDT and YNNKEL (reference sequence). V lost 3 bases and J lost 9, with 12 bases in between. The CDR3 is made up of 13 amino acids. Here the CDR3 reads CASSQTLRGEQFF. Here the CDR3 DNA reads TGTGCCAGCAGCCAGACCCTACGCGGTGAGCAGTTCTTC.

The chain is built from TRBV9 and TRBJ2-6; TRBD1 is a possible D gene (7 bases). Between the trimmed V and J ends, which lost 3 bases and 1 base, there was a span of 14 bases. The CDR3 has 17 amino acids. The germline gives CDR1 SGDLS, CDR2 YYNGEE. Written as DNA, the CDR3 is TGTGCCAGCAGCGAGTCAGGGGGGTGGTCTGGGGCCAACGTCCTGACTTTC. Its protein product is CASSESGGWSGANVLTF.

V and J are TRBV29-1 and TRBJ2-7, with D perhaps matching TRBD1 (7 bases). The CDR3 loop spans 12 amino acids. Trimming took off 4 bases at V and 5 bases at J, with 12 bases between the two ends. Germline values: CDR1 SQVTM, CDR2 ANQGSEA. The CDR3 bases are TGCAGCGTTGTAGGCAGGGGGGACGAGCAGTACTTC. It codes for CSVVGRGDEQYF.

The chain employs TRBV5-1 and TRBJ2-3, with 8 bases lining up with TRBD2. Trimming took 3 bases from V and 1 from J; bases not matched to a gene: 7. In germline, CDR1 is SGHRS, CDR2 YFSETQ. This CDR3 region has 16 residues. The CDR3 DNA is TGCGCCAGCAGCTACCTAGCGGGCGCCCGCACAGATACGCAGTATTTT. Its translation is CASSYLAGARTDTQYF.

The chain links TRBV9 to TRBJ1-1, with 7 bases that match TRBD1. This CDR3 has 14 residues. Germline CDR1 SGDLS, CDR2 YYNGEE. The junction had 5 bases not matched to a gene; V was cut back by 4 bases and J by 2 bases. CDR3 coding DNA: TGTGCCAGCAGCCGAACAGGGGCCAACACTGAAGCTTTCTTT. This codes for CASSRTGANTEAFF.